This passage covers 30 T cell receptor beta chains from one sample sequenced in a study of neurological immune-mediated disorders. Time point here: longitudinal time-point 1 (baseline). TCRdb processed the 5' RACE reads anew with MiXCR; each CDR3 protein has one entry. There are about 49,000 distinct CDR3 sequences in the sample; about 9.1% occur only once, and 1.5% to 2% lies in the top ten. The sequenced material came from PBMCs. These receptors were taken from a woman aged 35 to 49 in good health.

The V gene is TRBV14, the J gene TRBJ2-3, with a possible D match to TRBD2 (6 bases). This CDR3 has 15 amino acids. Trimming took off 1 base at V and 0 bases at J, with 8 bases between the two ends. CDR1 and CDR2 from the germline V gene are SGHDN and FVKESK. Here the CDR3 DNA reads TGTGCCAGCAGCCAAGGCGGGACTAGCACAGATACGCAGTATTTT. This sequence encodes CASSQGGTSTDTQYF.

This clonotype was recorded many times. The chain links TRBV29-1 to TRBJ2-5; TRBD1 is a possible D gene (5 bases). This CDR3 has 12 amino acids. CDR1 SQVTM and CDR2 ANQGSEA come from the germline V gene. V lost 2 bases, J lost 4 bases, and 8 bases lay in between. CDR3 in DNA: TGCAGCGTTGAATCAGGGATAGAGACCCAGTACTTC. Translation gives CSVESGIETQYF.

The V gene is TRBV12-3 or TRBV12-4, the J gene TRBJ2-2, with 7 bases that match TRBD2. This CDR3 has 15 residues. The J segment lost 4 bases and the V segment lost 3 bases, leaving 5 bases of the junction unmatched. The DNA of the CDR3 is TGTGCCAGCAGTTTCTTGGTAGCGGGCACCGGGGAGCTGTTTTTT. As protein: CASSFLVAGTGELFF.

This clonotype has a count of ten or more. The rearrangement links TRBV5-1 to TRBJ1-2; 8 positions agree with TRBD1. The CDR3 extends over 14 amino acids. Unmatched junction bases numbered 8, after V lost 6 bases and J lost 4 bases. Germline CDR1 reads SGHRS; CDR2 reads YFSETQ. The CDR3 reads CASTGTGWGYGYTF. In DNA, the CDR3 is TGCGCCAGCACCGGGACAGGTTGGGGCTATGGCTACACCTTC.

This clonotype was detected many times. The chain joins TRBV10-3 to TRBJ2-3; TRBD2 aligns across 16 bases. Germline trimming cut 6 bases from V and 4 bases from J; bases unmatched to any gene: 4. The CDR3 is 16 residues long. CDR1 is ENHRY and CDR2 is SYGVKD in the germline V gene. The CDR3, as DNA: TGTGCCATCAGAGGGACTAGCGGGAGGGTCGCAGATACGCAGTATTTT. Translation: CAIRGTSGRVADTQYF.

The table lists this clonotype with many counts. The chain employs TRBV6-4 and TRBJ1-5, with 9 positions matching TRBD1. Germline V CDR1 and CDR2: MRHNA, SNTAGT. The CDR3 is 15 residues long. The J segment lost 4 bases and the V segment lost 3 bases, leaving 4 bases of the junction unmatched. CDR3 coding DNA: TGTGCCAGCAGTGAAAGAGACAGGGGGAATCAGCCCCAGCATTTT. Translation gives CASSERDRGNQPQHF.

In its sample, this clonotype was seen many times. For the CDR3, the DNA is TGCAGTGCTAGAATTTCAGGGAGCACAGATACGCAGTATTTT. Translating gives CSARISGSTDTQYF. The gene calls are TRBV20-1 and TRBJ2-3, with D perhaps TRBD1 (5 bases). Trimming cost V 2 bases and J 0 bases, with 9 bases left between them. CDR3 size: 14 residues. Germline values: CDR1 DFQATT, CDR2 SNEGSKA (reference sequence).

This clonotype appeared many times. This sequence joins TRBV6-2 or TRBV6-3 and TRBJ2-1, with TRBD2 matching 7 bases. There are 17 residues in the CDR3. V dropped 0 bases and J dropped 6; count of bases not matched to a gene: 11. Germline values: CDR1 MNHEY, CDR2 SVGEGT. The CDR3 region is CASSYSRSGWTLNEQFF. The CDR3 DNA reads TGTGCCAGCAGTTACTCACGTAGCGGGTGGACTCTCAATGAGCAGTTCTTC.

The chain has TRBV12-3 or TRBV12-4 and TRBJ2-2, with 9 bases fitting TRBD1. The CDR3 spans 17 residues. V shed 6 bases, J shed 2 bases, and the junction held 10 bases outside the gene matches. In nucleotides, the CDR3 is TGTGCCAGCAGCTTCGGGACAGGGATCATCAACACCGGGGAGCTGTTTTTT. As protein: CASSFGTGIINTGELFF.

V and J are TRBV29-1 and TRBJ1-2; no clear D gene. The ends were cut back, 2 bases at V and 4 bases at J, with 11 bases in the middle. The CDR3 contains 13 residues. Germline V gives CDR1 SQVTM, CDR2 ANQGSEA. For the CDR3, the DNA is TGCAGCGTTGAAACAGTTCGGTCCTATGGCTACACCTTC. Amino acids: CSVETVRSYGYTF. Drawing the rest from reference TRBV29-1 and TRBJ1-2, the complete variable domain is SAVISQKPSRDICQRGTSLTIQCQVDSQVTMMFWYRQQPGQSLTLIATANQGSEATYESGFVIDKFPISRPNLTFSTLTVSNMSPEDSSIYLCSVETVRSYGYTFGSGTRLTVV.

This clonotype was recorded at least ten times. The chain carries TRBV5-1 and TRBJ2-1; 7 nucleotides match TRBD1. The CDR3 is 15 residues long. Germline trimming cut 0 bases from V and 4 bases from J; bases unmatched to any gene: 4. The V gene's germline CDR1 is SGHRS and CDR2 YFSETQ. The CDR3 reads CASSLAGTAYNEQFF. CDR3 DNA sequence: TGCGCCAGCAGCTTGGCGGGGACAGCATACAATGAGCAGTTCTTC.

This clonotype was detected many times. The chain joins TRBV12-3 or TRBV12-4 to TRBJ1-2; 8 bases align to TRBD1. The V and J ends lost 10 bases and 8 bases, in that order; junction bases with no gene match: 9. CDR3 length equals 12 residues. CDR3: CATSQGADGYTF. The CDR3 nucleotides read TGTGCCACCAGCCAGGGGGCTGACGGCTACACCTTC.

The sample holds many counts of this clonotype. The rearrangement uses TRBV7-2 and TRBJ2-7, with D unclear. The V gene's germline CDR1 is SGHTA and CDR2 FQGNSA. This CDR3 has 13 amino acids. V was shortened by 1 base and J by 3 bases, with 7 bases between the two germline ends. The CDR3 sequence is CASSLDPNYEQYF. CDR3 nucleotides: TGTGCCAGCAGCTTAGACCCTAACTACGAGCAGTACTTC.

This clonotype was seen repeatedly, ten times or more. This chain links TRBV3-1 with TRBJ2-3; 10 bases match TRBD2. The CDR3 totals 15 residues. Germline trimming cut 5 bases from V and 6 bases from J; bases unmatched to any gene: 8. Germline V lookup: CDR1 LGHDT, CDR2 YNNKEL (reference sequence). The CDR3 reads CASSDTSGAGDTQYF. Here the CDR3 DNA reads TGTGCCAGCAGCGATACTAGCGGGGCCGGGGATACGCAGTATTTT.

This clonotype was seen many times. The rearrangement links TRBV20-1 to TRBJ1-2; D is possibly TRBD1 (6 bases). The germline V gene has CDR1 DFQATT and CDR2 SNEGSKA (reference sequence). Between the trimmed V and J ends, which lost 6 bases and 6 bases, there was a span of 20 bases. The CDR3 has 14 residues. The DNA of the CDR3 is TGCAGTGCCAGGGCCTTCCAGGGGAAGAATGGCTACACCTTC. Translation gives CSARAFQGKNGYTF.

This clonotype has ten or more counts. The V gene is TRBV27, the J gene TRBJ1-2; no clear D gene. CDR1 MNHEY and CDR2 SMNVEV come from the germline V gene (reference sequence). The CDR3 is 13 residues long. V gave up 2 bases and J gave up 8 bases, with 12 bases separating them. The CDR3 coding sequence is TGTGCCAGCAGTTTAAGGTTCCCGGGGGGCTACACCTTC. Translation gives CASSLRFPGGYTF.

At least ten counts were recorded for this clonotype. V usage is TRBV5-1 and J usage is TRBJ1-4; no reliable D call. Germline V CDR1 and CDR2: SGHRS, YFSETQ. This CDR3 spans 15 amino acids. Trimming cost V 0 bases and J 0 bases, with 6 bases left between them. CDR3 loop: CASSLGPATNEKLFF. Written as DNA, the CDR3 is TGCGCCAGCAGCTTGGGGCCAGCAACTAATGAAAAACTGTTTTTT. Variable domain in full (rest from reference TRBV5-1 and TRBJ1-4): KAGVTQTPRYLIKTRGQQVTLSCSPISGHRSVSWYQQTPGQGLQFLFEYFSETQRNKGNFPGRFSGRQFSNSRSEMNVSTLELGDSALYLCASSLGPATNEKLFFGSGTQLSVL.

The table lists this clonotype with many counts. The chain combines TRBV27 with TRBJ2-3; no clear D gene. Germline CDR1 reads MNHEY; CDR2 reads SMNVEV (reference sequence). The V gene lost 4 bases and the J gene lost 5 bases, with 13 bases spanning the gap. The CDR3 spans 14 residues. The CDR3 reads CASSSEFQLDTQYF. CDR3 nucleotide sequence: TGTGCCAGCAGTTCGGAGTTCCAGCTAGATACGCAGTATTTT.

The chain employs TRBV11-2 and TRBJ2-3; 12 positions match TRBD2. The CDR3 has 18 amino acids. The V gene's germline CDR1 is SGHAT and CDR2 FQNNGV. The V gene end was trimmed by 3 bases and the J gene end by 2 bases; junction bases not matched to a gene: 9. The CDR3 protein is CASSFRRTSGKDTDTQYF. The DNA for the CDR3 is TGTGCCAGCAGCTTCAGAAGGACTAGCGGGAAAGACACAGATACGCAGTATTTT.

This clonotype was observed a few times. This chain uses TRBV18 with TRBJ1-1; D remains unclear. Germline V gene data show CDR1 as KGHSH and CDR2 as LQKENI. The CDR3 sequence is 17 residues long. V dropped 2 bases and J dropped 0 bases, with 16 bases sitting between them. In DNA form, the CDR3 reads TGTGCCAGCTCACCAGCGGGGATACTAAACATGAACACTGAAGCTTTCTTT. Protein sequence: CASSPAGILNMNTEAFF.

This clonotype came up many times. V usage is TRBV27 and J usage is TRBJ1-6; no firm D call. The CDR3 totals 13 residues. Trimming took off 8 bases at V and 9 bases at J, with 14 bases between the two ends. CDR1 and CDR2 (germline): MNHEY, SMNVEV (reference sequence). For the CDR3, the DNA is TGTGCCAGCGGAAGTGGGTGGCCTTCACCCCTCCACTTT. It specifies CASGSGWPSPLHF.

In DNA form, the CDR3 reads TGCAGTGCGGGGATCTGGGGGAACACTGAAGCTTTCTTT. Its translation: CSAGIWGNTEAFF. The V call is TRBV20-1, the J call TRBJ1-1; D call uncertain. The germline gives CDR1 DFQATT, CDR2 SNEGSKA (reference sequence). Trimming pared 6 bases from V and 1 base from J, leaving 12 bases between. The CDR3 runs to 13 residues.

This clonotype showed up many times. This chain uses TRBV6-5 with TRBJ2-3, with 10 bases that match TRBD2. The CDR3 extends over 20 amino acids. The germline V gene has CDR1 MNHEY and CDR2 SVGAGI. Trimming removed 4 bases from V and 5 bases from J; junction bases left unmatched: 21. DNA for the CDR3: TGTGCCAGCAGTTCATCCTCCCCGACTCCTCTAGCGGGAGAGATAGATACGCAGTATTTT. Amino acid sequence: CASSSSSPTPLAGEIDTQYF.

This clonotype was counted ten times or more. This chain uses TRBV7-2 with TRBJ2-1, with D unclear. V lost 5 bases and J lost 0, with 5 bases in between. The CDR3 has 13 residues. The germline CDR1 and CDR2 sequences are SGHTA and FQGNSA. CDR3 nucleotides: TGTGCCAGCAGCCCAGACTCCTACAATGAGCAGTTCTTC. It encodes CASSPDSYNEQFF.

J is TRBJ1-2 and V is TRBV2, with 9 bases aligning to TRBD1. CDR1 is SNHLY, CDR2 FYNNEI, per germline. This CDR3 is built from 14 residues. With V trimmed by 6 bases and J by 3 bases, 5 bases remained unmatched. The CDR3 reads CASRGDRADYGYTF. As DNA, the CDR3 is TGTGCCAGCAGGGGGGACAGGGCCGACTATGGCTACACCTTC.

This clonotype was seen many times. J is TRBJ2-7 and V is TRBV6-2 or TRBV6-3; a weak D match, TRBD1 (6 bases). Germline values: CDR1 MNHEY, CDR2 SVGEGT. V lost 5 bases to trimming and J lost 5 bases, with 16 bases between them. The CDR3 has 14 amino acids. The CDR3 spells CASSPAGQSHEQYF. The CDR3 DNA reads TGTGCCAGCAGTCCCGCCGGACAGTCCCACGAGCAGTACTTC.

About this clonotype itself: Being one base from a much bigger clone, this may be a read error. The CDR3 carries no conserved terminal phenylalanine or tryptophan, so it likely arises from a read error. This CDR3 is CSARDLDGNTIYS. CDR3 DNA: TGCAGTGCTAGAGATCTTGACGGAAACACCATATATTCT. The V and J genes are TRBV20-1 and TRBJ1-3, with unresolved D. This CDR3 is 13 amino acids long. V was cut by 0 bases and J by 4 bases, with 7 bases left in between. CDR1 and CDR2 from the germline V gene are DFQATT and SNEGSKA (reference sequence).

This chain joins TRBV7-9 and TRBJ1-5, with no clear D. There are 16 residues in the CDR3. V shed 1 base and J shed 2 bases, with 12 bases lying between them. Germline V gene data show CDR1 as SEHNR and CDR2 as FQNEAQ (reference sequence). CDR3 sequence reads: CASSLVGGYGNQPQHF. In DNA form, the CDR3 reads TGTGCCAGCAGCTTAGTGGGAGGTTATGGCAATCAGCCCCAGCATTTT. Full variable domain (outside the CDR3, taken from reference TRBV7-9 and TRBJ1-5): DTGVSQNPRHKITKRGQNVTFRCDPISEHNRLYWYRQTLGQGPEFLTYFQNEAQLEKSRLLSDRFSAERPKGSFSTLEIQRTEQGDSAMYLCASSLVGGYGNQPQHFGDGTRLSIL.

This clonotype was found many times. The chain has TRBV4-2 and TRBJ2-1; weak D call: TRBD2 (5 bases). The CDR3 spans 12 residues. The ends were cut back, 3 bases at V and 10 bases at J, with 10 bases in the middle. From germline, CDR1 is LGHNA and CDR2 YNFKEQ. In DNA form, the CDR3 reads TGTGCCAGCAGCCAGGTAGCGAGAGAGCAGTTCTTC. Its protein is CASSQVAREQFF.

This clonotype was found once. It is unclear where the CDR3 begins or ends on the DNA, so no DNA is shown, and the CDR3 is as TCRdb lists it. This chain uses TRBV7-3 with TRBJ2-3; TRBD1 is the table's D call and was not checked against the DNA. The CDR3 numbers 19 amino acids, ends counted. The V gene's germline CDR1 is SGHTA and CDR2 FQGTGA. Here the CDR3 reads CASSFYICSPRGPADTQYF.